This TCR beta chain was sequenced in a study of shared clonotypes between healthy human individuals. Whole-study results and caveats: Across subsets, estimated richness was generally greater for naive than for memory populations. Across four donors, naive CD4 shared 5% to 6%, naive CD8 around 4%, memory CD4 2.3%, memory CD8 more than 0.35%.

Healthy and HIV-negative, the adult donors had no recent acute infections or vaccinations. For this clone: Its antigen remains unidentified.

CDR1 WNHNN and CDR2 SYGVQD come from the germline V gene (reference sequence). The CDR3 totals 15 residues. V lost 5 bases to trimming and J lost 4 bases; unmatched junction nucleotides: 5. TCRdb's table, derived via immunoSEQ multiplex PCR, lists solely in-frame clones and lacks some. The sample carries about 2.4 million clones, 93% recorded once. Input material: naive CD4+ T cells from PBMCs. Subset defined: CD45RA+ positively selected. The receptor was derived from a man younger than 35 in good health. Some clones in this sample may be carry-over from other donors' samples. The chain joins TRBV10-1 to TRBJ2-2; 9 bases agree with TRBD1. CDR3 nucleotide sequence: TGCGCCAGCAGTCCCCGGGACAGGGCCACCGGGGAGCTGTTTTTT. This gives the protein CASSPRDRATGELFF.